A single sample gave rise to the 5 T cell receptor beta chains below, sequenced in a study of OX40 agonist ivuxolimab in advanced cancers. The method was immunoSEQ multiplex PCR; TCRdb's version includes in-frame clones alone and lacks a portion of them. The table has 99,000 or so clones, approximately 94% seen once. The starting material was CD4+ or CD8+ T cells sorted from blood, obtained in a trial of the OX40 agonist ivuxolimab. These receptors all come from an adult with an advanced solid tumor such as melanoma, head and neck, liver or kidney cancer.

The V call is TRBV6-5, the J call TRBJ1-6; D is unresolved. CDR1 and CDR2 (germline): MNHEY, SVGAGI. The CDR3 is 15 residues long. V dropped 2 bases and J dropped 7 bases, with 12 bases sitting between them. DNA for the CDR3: TGTGCCAGCAGTTACGAGGGCACGGGAAATTCACCCCTCCACTTT. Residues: CASSYEGTGNSPLHF.

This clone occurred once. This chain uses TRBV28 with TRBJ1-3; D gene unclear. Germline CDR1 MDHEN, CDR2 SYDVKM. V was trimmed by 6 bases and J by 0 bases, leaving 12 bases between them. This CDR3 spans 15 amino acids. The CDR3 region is CASSYDGISGNTIYF. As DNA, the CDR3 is TGTGCCAGCAGCTACGACGGGATCTCTGGAAACACCATATATTTT.

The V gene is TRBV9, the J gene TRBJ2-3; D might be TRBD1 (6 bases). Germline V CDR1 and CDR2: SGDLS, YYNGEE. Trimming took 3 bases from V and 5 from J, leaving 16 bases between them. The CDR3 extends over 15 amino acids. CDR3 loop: CASSDRASNRDTQYF. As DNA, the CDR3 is TGTGCCAGCAGCGACAGGGCGAGCAACAGAGATACGCAGTATTTT.

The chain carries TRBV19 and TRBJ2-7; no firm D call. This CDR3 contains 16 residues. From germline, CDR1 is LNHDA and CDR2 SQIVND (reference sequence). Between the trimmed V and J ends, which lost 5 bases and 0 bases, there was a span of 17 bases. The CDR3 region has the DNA TGTGCCAGTAGTGAGTCTCCAGGCCTTTTCTCCTACGAGCAGTACTTC. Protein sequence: CASSESPGLFSYEQYF.

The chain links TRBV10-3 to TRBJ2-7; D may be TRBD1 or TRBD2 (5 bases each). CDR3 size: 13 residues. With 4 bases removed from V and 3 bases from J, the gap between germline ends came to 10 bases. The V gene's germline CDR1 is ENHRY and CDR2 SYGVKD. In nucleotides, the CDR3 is TGTGCCATCAGTGGCAGGGACGACTACGAGCAGTACTTC. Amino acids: CAISGRDDYEQYF.